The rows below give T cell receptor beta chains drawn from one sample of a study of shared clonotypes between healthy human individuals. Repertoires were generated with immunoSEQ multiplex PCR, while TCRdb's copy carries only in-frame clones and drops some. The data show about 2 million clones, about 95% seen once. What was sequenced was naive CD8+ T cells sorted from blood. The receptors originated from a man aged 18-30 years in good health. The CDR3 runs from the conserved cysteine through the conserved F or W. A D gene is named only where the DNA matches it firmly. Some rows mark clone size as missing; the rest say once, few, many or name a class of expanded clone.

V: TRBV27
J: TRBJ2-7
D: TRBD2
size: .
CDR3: CASSLSSSGVYEQYF
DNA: TGTGCCAGCAGCTTGTCCTCTAGCGGGGTCTACGAGCAGTACTTC

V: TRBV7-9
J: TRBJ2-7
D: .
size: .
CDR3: CASSPAATSEQYF
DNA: TGTGCCAGCAGCCCGGCAGCCACCTCCGAGCAGTACTTC

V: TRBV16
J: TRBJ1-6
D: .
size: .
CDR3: CASSQGFWGDSPLHF
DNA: TGTGCCAGCAGCCAAGGCTTCTGGGGGGATTCACCCCTCCACTTT

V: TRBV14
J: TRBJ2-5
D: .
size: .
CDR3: CASSQDSRSPETQYF
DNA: TGTGCCAGCAGCCAGGACAGCCGAAGCCCGGAGACCCAGTACTTC

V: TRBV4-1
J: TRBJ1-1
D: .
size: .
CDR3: CASSPVGEEFTEAFF
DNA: TGCGCCAGCAGCCCAGTGGGGGAGGAATTCACTGAAGCTTTCTTT

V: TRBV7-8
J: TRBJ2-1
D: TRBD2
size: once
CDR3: CASSLGLAGGHSYNEQFF
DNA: TGTGCCAGCAGCTTAGGGTTAGCGGGAGGCCACTCCTACAATGAGCAGTTCTTC

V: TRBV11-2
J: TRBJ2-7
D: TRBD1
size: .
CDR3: CASSSTGGYYLPAYEQYF
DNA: TGTGCCAGCAGCTCAACAGGGGGCTACTACTTACCCGCCTACGAGCAGTACTTC

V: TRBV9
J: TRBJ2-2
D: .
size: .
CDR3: CASSVNPGAGELFF
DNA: TGTGCCAGCAGCGTAAATCCCGGGGCCGGGGAGCTGTTTTTT

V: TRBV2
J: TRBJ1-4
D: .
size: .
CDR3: CASNPGTPATNEKLFF
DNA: TGTGCCAGCAACCCCGGGACACCCGCAACTAATGAAAAACTGTTTTTT

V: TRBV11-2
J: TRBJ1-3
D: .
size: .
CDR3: CASSLGPGTGGNTIYF
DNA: TGTGCCAGCAGCTTAGGACCGGGTACGGGCGGAAACACCATATATTTT

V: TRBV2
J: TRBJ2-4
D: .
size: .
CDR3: CASITELAKNIQYF
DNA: TGTGCCAGCATAACAGAGCTAGCCAAAAACATTCAGTACTTC

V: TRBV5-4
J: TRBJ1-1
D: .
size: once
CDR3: CASSLFGGPEAFF
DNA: TGTGCCAGCAGCTTGTTCGGGGGCCCCGAAGCTTTCTTT

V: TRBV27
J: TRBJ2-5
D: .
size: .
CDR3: CASSLLGGRAETQYF
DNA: TGTGCCAGCAGTTTACTGGGGGGGCGTGCGGAGACCCAGTACTTC

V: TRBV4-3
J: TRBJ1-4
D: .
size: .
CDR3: CASSQDAHEEKLFF
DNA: TGCGCCAGCAGCCAAGATGCTCATGAGGAAAAACTGTTTTTT

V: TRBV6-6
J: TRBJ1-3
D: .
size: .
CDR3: CASSYGQGYTIYF
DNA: TGTGCCAGCAGTTACGGTCAGGGGTACACCATATATTTT

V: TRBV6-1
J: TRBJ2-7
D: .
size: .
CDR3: CASSEAGLLSYEQYF
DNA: TGTGCCAGCAGTGAAGCAGGACTGCTCTCCTACGAGCAGTACTTC

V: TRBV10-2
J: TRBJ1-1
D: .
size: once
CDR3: CASSEGGERFDLNTEAFF
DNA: TGCGCCAGCAGTGAGGGAGGGGAAAGGTTTGATTTGAACACTGAAGCTTTCTTT

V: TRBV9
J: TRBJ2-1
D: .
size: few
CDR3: CASSEWLPGGNEQFF
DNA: TGTGCCAGCAGCGAGTGGCTCCCTGGGGGGAATGAGCAGTTCTTC

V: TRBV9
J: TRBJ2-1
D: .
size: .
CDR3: CASNLRGQPIGGEQFF
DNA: TGTGCCAGCAACTTACGGGGGCAGCCCATCGGGGGTGAGCAGTTCTTC

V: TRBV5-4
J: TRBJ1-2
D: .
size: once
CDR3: CASSLAGDLIYGYTF
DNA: TGTGCCAGCAGCTTGGCAGGGGACCTTATTTATGGCTACACCTTC

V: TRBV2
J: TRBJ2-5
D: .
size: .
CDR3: CASSGATQETQYF
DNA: TGTGCCAGCTCAGGCGCCACCCAAGAGACCCAGTACTTC

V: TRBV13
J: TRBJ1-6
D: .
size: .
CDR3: CASSYQTATYNSPLHF
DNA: TGTGCCAGCAGCTACCAGACAGCCACCTATAATTCACCCCTCCACTTT

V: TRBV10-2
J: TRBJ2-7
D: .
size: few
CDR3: CASSEVYEQYF
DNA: TGCGCCAGCAGTGAGGTCTACGAGCAGTACTTC

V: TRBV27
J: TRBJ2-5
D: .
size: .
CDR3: CASSNGNSVGQTQYF
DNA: TGTGCCAGCAGCAACGGGAATAGCGTGGGCCAGACCCAGTACTTC

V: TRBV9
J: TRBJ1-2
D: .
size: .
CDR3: CASSVVELGAANYGYTF
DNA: TGTGCCAGCAGCGTAGTTGAGTTGGGGGCGGCTAACTATGGCTACACCTTC

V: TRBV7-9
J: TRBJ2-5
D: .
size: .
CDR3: CASSLEEYQETQYF
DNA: TGTGCCAGCAGCTTGGAAGAGTACCAAGAGACCCAGTACTTC

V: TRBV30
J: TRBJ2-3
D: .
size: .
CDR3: CAWKAGWGTDTQYF
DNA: TGTGCCTGGAAGGCGGGTTGGGGCACAGATACGCAGTATTTT

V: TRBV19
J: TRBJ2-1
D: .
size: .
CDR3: CASSMVQGINEQFF
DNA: TGTGCCAGTAGTATGGTCCAGGGGATCAATGAGCAGTTCTTC

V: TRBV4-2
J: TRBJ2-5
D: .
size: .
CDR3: CASSQEEGAGETQYF
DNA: TGTGCCAGCAGCCAAGAAGAAGGGGCCGGGGAGACCCAGTACTTC

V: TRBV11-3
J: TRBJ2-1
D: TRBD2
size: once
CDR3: CASSLDVGAGVSYNEQFF
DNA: TGTGCCAGCAGCTTAGATGTGGGAGCGGGAGTTTCCTACAATGAGCAGTTCTTC

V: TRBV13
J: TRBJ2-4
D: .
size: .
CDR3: CASNGGASNIQYF
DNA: TGTGCCAGCAATGGTGGAGCCTCAAACATTCAGTACTTC

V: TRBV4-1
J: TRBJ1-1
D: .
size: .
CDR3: CASSQDRGLLMNTEAFF
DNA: TGCGCCAGCAGCCAAGATAGGGGACTTCTCATGAACACTGAAGCTTTCTTT

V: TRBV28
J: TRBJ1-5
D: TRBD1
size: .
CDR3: CASSERTGGLLDQPQHF
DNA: TGTGCCAGCAGCGAGAGGACAGGGGGCCTCCTGGATCAGCCCCAGCATTTT

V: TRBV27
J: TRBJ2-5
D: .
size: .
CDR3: CASSLVGREIQETQYF
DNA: TGTGCCAGCAGTTTGGTCGGCAGAGAGATACAAGAGACCCAGTACTTC

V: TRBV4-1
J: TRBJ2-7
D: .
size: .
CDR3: CASSQVPTDSYEQYF
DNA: TGCGCCAGCAGCCAAGTACCGACAGACTCCTACGAGCAGTACTTC

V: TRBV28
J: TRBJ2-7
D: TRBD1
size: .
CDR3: CASSLTGGYEQYF
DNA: TGTGCCAGCAGTCTAACAGGGGGGTACGAGCAGTACTTC

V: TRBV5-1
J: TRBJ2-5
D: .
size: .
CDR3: CASSYSSGGETQYF
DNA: TGCGCCAGCAGCTACTCTTCAGGGGGGGAGACCCAGTACTTC

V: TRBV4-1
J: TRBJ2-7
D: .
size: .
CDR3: CASSQEYPISYEQYF
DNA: TGCGCCAGCAGCCAAGAGTACCCAATCTCCTACGAGCAGTACTTC

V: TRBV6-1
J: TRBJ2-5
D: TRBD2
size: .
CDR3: CASEGRGGAGDQYF
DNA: TGTGCCAGCGAGGGGCGGGGGGGTGCTGGCGACCAGTACTTC

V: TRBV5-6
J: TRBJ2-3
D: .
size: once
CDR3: CASSLGEDTQYF
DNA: TGTGCCAGCAGCTTAGGGGAAGATACGCAGTATTTT

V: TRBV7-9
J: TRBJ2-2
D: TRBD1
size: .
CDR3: CASSSSTGGAISPGELFF
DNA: TGTGCCAGCAGCTCTTCGACAGGGGGCGCGATTAGTCCCGGGGAGCTGTTTTTT

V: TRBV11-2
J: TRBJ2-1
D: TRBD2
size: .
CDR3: CASSRTSGPYNEQFF
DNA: TGTGCCAGCAGCCGAACTAGCGGACCTTACAATGAGCAGTTCTTC

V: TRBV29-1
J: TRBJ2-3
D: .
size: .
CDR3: CSVVADTQYF
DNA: TGCAGCGTTGTCGCAGATACGCAGTATTTT

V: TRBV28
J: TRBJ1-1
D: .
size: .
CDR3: CASMARGWNTEAFF
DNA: TGTGCCAGCATGGCAAGGGGGTGGAACACTGAAGCTTTCTTT